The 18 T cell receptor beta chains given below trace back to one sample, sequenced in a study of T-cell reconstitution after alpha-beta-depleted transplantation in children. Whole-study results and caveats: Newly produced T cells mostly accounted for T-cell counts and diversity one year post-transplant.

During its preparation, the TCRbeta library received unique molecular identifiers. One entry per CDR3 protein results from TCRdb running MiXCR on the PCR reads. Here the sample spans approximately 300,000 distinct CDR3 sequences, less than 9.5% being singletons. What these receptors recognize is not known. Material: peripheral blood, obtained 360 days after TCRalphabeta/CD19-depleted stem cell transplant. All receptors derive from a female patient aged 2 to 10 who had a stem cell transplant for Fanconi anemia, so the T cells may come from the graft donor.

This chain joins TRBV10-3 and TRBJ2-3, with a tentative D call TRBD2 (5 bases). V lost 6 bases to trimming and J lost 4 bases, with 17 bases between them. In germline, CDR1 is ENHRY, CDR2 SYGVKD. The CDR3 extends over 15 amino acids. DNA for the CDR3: TGTGCCATCAGCCGGACTGGGGATTTCTCAGATACGCAGTATTTT. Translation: CAISRTGDFSDTQYF.

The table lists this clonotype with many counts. Here the CDR3 reads CASSSLGYNEQFF. For the CDR3, the DNA is TGTGCCAGCAGCTCTCTAGGCTACAATGAGCAGTTCTTC. This chain connects TRBV7-2 to TRBJ2-1; D is ambiguous. Germline lookup yields CDR1 SGHTA and CDR2 FQGNSA. The CDR3 length is 13 residues. V shed 4 bases and J shed 3 bases, with 7 bases lying between them.

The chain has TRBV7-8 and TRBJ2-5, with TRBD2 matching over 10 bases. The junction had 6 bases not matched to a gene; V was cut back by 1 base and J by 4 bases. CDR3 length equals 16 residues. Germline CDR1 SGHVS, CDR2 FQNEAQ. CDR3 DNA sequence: TGTGCCAGCAGCTTAGGCTCCAGCGGGGGGGTAGAGACCCAGTACTTC. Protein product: CASSLGSSGGVETQYF.

CDR3: CASSYGGGADEQYV. The DNA of the CDR3 is TGTGCCAGCAGTTATGGCGGGGGGGCAGACGAGCAGTACGTC. The gene calls are TRBV6-5 and TRBJ2-7; TRBD2 aligns across 9 bases. With 3 bases clipped from V and 5 bases from J, the junction kept 5 bases outside the gene matches. This CDR3 contains 14 residues. In germline, CDR1 is MNHEY, CDR2 SVGAGI.

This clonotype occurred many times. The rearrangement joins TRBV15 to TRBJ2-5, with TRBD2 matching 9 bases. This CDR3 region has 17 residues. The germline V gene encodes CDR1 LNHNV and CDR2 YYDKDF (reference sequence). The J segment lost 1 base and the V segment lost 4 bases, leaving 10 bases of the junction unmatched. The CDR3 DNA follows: TGTGCCACCAGCAAGGGCGGCGGGAGGGGATTCCAAGAGACCCAGTACTTC. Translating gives CATSKGGGRGFQETQYF. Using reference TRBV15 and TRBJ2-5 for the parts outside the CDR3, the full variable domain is DAMVIQNPRYQVTQFGKPVTLSCSQTLNHNVMYWYQQKSSQAPKLLFHYYDKDFNNEADTPDNFQSRRPNTSFCFLDIRSPGLGDTAMYLCATSKGGGRGFQETQYFGPGTRLLVL.

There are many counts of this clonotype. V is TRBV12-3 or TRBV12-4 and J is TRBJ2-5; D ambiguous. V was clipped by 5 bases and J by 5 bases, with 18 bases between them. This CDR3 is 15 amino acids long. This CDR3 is CASSPKEYVGETQYF. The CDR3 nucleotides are TGTGCCAGCAGTCCAAAGGAGTACGTGGGGGAGACCCAGTACTTC.

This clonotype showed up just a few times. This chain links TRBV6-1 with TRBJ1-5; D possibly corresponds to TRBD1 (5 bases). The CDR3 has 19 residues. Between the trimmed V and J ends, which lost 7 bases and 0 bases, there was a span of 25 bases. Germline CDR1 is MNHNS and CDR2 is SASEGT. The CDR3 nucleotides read TGTGCCAGCATCGAAGGGTGGCAGGACATCCTCTATAGCAATCAGCCCCAGCATTTT. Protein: CASIEGWQDILYSNQPQHF.

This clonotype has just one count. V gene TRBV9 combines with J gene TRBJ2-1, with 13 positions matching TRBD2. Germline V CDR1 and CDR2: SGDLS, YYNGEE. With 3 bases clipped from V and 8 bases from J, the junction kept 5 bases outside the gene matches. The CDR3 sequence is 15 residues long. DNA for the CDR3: TGTGCCAGCAGCGCGACTAGCGGGAGGTTCGATGAGCAGTTCTTC. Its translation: CASSATSGRFDEQFF. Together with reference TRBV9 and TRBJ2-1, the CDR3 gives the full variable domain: DSGVTQTPKHLITATGQRVTLRCSPRSGDLSVYWYQQSLDQGLQFLIQYYNGEERAKGNILERFSAQQFPDLHSELNLSSLELGDSALYFCASSATSGRFDEQFFGPGTRLTVL.

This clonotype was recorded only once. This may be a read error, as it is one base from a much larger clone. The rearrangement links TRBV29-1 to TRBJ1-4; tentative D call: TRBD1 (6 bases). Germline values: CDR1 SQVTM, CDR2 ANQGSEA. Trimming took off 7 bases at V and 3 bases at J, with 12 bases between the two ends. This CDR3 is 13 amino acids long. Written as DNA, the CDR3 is TGCAGCGCTCAGGGGATTTCTAATGAAAAACTGTTTTTT. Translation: CSAQGISNEKLFF.

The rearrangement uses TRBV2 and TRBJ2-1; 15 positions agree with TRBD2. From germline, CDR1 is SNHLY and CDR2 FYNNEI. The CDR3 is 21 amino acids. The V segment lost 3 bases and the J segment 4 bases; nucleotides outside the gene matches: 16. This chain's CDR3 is CASSDYYGWGTSGGPYNEQFF. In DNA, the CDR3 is TGTGCCAGCAGTGATTACTACGGTTGGGGGACTAGCGGGGGGCCTTACAATGAGCAGTTCTTC.

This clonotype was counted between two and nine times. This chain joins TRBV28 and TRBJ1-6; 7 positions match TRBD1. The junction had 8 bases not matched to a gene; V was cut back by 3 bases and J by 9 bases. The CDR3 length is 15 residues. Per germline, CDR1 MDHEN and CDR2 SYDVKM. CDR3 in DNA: TGTGCCAGCAGTTTCCCTACAGGGGATAGTTCACCCCTCCACTTT. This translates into CASSFPTGDSSPLHF.

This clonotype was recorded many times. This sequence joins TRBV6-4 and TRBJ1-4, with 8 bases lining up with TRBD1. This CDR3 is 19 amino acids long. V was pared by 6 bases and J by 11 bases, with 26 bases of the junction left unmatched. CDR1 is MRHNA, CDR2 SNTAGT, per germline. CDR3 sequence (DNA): TGTGCCAGCAGCACCCGGACAGGGTCGATGGGGGAACTTTTAGGGAAACTGTTTTTT. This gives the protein CASSTRTGSMGELLGKLFF.

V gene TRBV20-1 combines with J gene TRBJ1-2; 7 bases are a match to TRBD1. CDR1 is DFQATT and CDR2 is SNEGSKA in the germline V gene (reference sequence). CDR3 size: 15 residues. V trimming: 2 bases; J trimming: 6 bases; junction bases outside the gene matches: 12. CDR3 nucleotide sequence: TGCAGTGCTAGACAGCCGAGACAGGGACCGGATGGCTACACCTTC. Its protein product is CSARQPRQGPDGYTF.

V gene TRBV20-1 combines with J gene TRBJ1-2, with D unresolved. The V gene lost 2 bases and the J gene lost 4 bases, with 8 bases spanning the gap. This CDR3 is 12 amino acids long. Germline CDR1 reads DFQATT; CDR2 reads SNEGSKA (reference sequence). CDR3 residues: CSARKTVYGYTF. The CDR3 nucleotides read TGCAGTGCTAGAAAGACCGTCTATGGCTACACCTTC.

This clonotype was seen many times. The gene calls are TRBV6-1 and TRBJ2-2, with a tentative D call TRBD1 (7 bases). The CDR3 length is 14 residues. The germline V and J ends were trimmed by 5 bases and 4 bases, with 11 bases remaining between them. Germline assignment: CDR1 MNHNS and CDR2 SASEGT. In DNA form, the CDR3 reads TGTGCCAGCAGTATCCAGGGGGGCACCGGGGAGCTGTTTTTT. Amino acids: CASSIQGGTGELFF.

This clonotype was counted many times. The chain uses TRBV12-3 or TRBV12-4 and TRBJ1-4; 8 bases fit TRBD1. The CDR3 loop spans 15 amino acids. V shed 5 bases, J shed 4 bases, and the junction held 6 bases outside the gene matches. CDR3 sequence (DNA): TGTGCCAGCAGTATCAGGGGGCTGGGTAATGAAAAACTGTTTTTT. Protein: CASSIRGLGNEKLFF.

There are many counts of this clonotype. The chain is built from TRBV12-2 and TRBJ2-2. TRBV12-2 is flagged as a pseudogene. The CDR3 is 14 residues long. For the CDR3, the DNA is TGTGCAAGTCGTACCGAGAGGAACACCGGGGAGCTGTTTTTT. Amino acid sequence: CASRTERNTGELFF.

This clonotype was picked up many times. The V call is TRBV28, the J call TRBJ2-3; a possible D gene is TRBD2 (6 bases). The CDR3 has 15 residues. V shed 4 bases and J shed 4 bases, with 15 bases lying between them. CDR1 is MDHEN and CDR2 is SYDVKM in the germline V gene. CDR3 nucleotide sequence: TGTGCCAGCAGTTCTAGCGAACGCAGCTCAGATACGCAGTATTTT. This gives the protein CASSSSERSSDTQYF.